Listed below are T cell receptor beta chains from one sample, sequenced in a study of blood T cell repertoires in COVID-19. Repertoires were generated with immunoSEQ multiplex PCR, while TCRdb's copy carries only in-frame clones and drops some. The data show approximately 170,000 clones, over 75% seen once. Sequenced: peripheral blood. These receptors originate from a man aged 60-69 years with active or convalescent COVID-19. Both conserved end residues are part of each CDR3. The D gene is left open where the match is weak. Clone size is shown for a subset of rows, as once, few, many or a class of expanded clone.

d_gene	v_gene	len	abundance	j_gene	CDR3aa	CDR3nt
.	TRBV5-1	14	.	TRBJ2-5	CASSLSVDQETQYF	TGCGCCAGCAGCCTTAGCGTGGACCAAGAGACCCAGTACTTC
.	TRBV3-1/TRBV3-2	14	.	TRBJ1-1	CASSQDGQYTEAFF	TGTGCCAGCAGCCAAGATGGGCAGTACACTGAAGCTTTCTTT
.	TRBV27	15	.	TRBJ1-1	CASSSNRDQRTEAFF	TGTGCCAGCAGTTCCAACAGGGATCAGCGCACTGAAGCTTTCTTT
.	TRBV2	12	.	TRBJ2-3	CASNPGQQSQYF	TGTGCCAGCAATCCTGGACAACAATCGCAGTATTTT
.	TRBV28	16	.	TRBJ1-2	CASSLSARRFDYGYTF	TGTGCCAGCAGTTTGTCCGCCCGCCGGTTTGACTATGGCTACACCTTC
TRBD1	TRBV5-1	14	.	TRBJ2-4	CASSKGATKNIQYF	TGCGCCAGCAGCAAGGGGGCAACCAAAAACATTCAGTACTTC
.	TRBV5-1	14	.	TRBJ2-5	CASSLGRESATQYF	TGCGCCAGCAGCTTGGGTCGGGAGTCCGCGACCCAGTACTTC
.	TRBV7-8	12	.	TRBJ2-3	CASSPFGDTQYF	TGTGCCAGCAGCCCTTTCGGTGATACGCAGTATTTT
.	TRBV28	14	.	TRBJ1-1	CASRGLSGDTEAFF	TGTGCCAGCAGGGGGTTATCAGGGGACACTGAAGCTTTCTTT
.	TRBV28	19	.	TRBJ1-3	CASTHYRVLKRSSGNTIYF	TGTGCCAGCACACACTACCGGGTCCTGAAACGATCATCTGGAAACACCATATATTTT
TRBD1	TRBV7-9	12	.	TRBJ1-5	CASGTGVQPQHF	TGTGCCAGCGGGACAGGGGTTCAGCCCCAGCATTTT
.	TRBV7-9	14	once	TRBJ1-1	CASSRQAALTEAFF	TGTGCCAGCAGCAGACAGGCCGCTCTCACTGAAGCTTTCTTT
.	TRBV5-1	17	once	TRBJ1-1	CASSDRQSGHLNTEAFF	TGCGCCAGCAGCGACCGACAGTCCGGTCATTTGAACACTGAAGCTTTCTTT
TRBD1	TRBV18	16	.	TRBJ1-5	CASSPGTGNEGQPQHF	TGTGCCAGCTCCCCAGGGACAGGGAATGAGGGTCAGCCCCAGCATTTT
TRBD1	TRBV19	12	.	TRBJ1-1	CASSPRDSEAFF	TGTGCCAGTAGTCCCCGGGACAGTGAAGCTTTCTTT
.	TRBV11-1	16	few	TRBJ2-1	CASSSIAASSYNEQFF	TGTGCCAGCAGCTCCATAGCGGCGAGCTCCTACAATGAGCAGTTCTTC
.	TRBV10-3	17	.	TRBJ1-1	CAIGGPFSAAGRTEAFF	TGTGCCATAGGGGGACCCTTCTCCGCGGCAGGGCGAACTGAAGCTTTCTTT
TRBD1	TRBV13	16	.	TRBJ2-7	CASSHAKTGGSNEQYF	TGTGCCAGCAGCCACGCCAAGACAGGGGGCAGCAACGAGCAGTACTTC
TRBD2	TRBV12-5	17	.	TRBJ2-5	CASGLGTSGGFQETQYF	TGTGCTAGTGGTTTGGGGACTAGCGGGGGATTCCAAGAGACCCAGTACTTC
.	TRBV12-3/TRBV12-4	13	.	TRBJ2-1	CASSRQASHEQFF	TGTGCCAGCAGTCGACAGGCCAGCCATGAGCAGTTCTTC
.	TRBV28	14	.	TRBJ2-4	CASSLGGAKNIQYF	TGTGCCAGCAGTTTGGGGGGAGCTAAAAACATTCAGTACTTC
.	TRBV6-5	14	.	TRBJ1-1	CASSPTGYNTEAFF	TGTGCCAGCAGTCCTACAGGGTACAACACTGAAGCTTTCTTT
.	TRBV5-1	13	.	TRBJ2-7	CASSFSGAYEQYF	TGCGCCAGCAGCTTCTCAGGGGCCTACGAGCAGTACTTC
.	TRBV25-1	14	.	TRBJ2-5	CASSASGGPETQYF	TGTGCCAGCAGTGCCTCTGGCGGTCCAGAGACCCAGTACTTC
TRBD1	TRBV6-5	15	.	TRBJ2-7	CASRPRDRGTYEQYF	TGTGCCAGCAGACCCCGGGACAGGGGAACCTACGAGCAGTACTTC
TRBD1	TRBV5-6	13	.	TRBJ2-1	CASGSPGQNEQFF	TGTGCCAGCGGGTCCCCGGGACAGAATGAGCAGTTCTTC